The rows below give T cell receptor beta chains drawn from one sample of a study of blood T cells in healthy people across ages. TCRdb re-analysed the 5' RACE reads in MiXCR, keeping a single row per CDR3 protein. The sample lists about 1.4 million distinct CDR3 sequences, almost 60% occurring once. Sequenced: blood. These receptors all stem from a man between 18 and 29 years old in good health. Both conserved end residues are trimmed from each CDR3.

TRBV20-1	TRBJ1-2	SAPSAGQGYNYGYT
TRBV6-5	TRBJ1-1	ASSDRAVTF
TRBV25-1	TRBJ1-5	ASSEYWGAQPQH
TRBV24-1	TRBJ2-3	AMRAGGTDTQY
TRBV28	TRBJ2-3	ASSLGLGSVSTDTQY
TRBV12-3/TRBV12-4	TRBJ1-2	ASSLRDSFYGYT
TRBV20-1	TRBJ1-2	SVLRTEKDYGYT
TRBV6-1	TRBJ2-7	ASGIPKEQY
TRBV20-1	TRBJ2-3	SAKTSGGTDTQY
TRBV11-2	TRBJ1-4	ASSLVYEKLF
TRBV9	TRBJ2-4	ASSPRWRLAKNIQY
TRBV2	TRBJ1-5	ASSHRGTSNQPQH
TRBV20-1	TRBJ2-3	SASRAGGLGDTQY
TRBV12-3/TRBV12-4	TRBJ2-7	ASSLGGGESSYEQY
TRBV7-9	TRBJ1-1	ASSLTGQGYTEAF
TRBV9	TRBJ2-7	ASSVGGGGDEQY
TRBV14	TRBJ1-6	ASSQLYSSPLH
TRBV29-1	TRBJ2-3	SPATLTDTQY
TRBV18	TRBJ1-2	ASSPSAGNYGYT
TRBV20-1	TRBJ1-2	SARQWSSGLGYT
TRBV7-2	TRBJ2-4	ASSSGQDLAKNIQY
TRBV10-3	TRBJ1-1	AISDTANTEAF
TRBV15	TRBJ1-1	ATSRRRDSEAF
TRBV2	TRBJ2-5	ANLKDRTETQY
TRBV5-1	TRBJ2-6	ASSLDSKSSGANVLT
TRBV5-1	TRBJ2-1	ASSLAVFQRGARSYNEQF
TRBV20-1	TRBJ2-7	SAYRTALLEQY
TRBV15	TRBJ2-4	ATSSGGASQAKNIQY